A selection of T cell receptor beta chains follows, all from one sample in a study of blood T cell repertoires in COVID-19. The data were produced by immunoSEQ multiplex PCR, yet TCRdb's version contains in-frame clones alone and is incomplete. The sample contains around 64,000 clones, just over 90% of which appear only once. Sequenced input: peripheral blood. These receptors were taken from a human donor in a cohort sampled during active COVID-19. Both conserved end residues are part of each CDR3. Each record gives: V gene, clone size, J gene, D gene, CDR3 protein, CDR3 DNA. D genes are given only for firm matches. Some rows have no size entry. The others give once, few or many, or a class for an expanded clone.

>TRBV7-2|once|TRBJ2-2|TRBD2
CASSLAGGSGGELFF
TGTGCCAGCAGCTTGGCGGGAGGCTCTGGCGGGGAGCTGTTTTTT
>TRBV19|-|TRBJ1-6|-
CASRGHRSNSPLHF
TGTGCCAGTAGGGGACACCGCAGTAATTCACCCCTCCACTTT
>TRBV7-2|-|TRBJ1-1|-
CASSLSGGGHNTEAFF
TGTGCCAGCAGCTTATCTGGTGGGGGACATAACACTGAAGCTTTCTTT
>TRBV19|-|TRBJ2-7|TRBD1
CASSMMDRGYYEQYF
TGTGCCAGTAGTATGATGGACAGGGGCTACTACGAGCAGTACTTC
>TRBV7-2|-|TRBJ1-2|-
CASSLSQGYGYTF
TGTGCCAGCAGCTTAAGCCAGGGGTATGGCTACACCTTC
>TRBV7-8|once|TRBJ2-7|TRBD2
CASSSTSGNYEQYF
TGTGCCAGCAGCTCCACTAGCGGTAACTACGAGCAGTACTTC
>TRBV7-9|-|TRBJ2-1|TRBD2
CASSLGTSGYYEEQFF
TGTGCCAGCAGCTTAGGGACTAGCGGGTACTACGAGGAGCAGTTCTTC
>TRBV27|-|TRBJ2-7|TRBD2
CASSPLAGVLYF
TGTGCCAGCAGTCCATTAGCGGGAGTTCTGTACTTC
>TRBV7-9|-|TRBJ2-7|TRBD1
CASSLAETGGGQYF
TGTGCCAGCAGCTTAGCCGAAACAGGGGGCGGGCAGTACTTC
>TRBV18|-|TRBJ2-6|TRBD2
CASSPLPLAGASGANVLTF
TGTGCCAGCTCACCACTTCCGCTAGCGGGGGCCTCTGGGGCCAACGTCCTGACTTTC
>TRBV7-8|once|TRBJ2-2|TRBD2
CASSYLISSGRLSTGELFF
TGTGCCAGCAGCTACCTCATTTCTAGCGGGAGATTGAGCACCGGGGAGCTGTTTTTT
>TRBV28|-|TRBJ1-1|-
CASRTGSTEAFF
TGTGCCAGCAGGACAGGAAGCACTGAAGCTTTCTTT
>TRBV3-1/TRBV3-2|once|TRBJ2-5|-
CASSQYGAGRQETQYF
TGTGCCAGCAGCCAATATGGGGCAGGGAGGCAAGAGACCCAGTACTTC
>TRBV4-2|few|TRBJ1-6|-
CASSQERQGNSPLHF
TGTGCCAGCAGCCAAGAAAGGCAGGGGAATTCACCCCTCCACTTT
>TRBV14|-|TRBJ2-2|TRBD1
CASSQTPRTGPTGELFF
TGTGCCAGCAGCCAAACGCCCCGGACAGGGCCTACCGGGGAGCTGTTTTTT
>TRBV28|-|TRBJ1-4|-
CAIHGGLNEKLFF
TGTGCCATACATGGGGGGTTGAATGAAAAACTGTTTTTT
>TRBV27|-|TRBJ2-7|TRBD2
CASSLWTGTSGAYEQYF
TGTGCCAGCAGTTTATGGACGGGGACTAGCGGAGCCTACGAGCAGTACTTC
>TRBV29-1|-|TRBJ2-3|TRBD1
CLTDRGPSDTQYF
TGCCTGACCGACAGGGGGCCCTCAGATACGCAGTATTTT
>TRBV7-9|-|TRBJ1-1|TRBD1
CASSSKQGVGNTEAFF
TGTGCCAGCAGTTCAAAACAGGGGGTAGGGAACACTGAAGCTTTCTTT
>TRBV25-1|-|TRBJ2-7|TRBD2
CASSRGGRFGNEQYF
TGTGCCAGCAGTAGGGGCGGGAGGTTCGGCAACGAGCAGTACTTC
>TRBV7-6|once|TRBJ2-2|-
CASSVLGGPTGELFF
TGTGCCAGCAGCGTCTTGGGGGGACCCACCGGGGAGCTGTTTTTT
>TRBV14|-|TRBJ2-7|-
CASSQTAGVWPYEQYF
TGTGCCAGCAGCCAAACCGCAGGGGTTTGGCCCTACGAGCAGTACTTC